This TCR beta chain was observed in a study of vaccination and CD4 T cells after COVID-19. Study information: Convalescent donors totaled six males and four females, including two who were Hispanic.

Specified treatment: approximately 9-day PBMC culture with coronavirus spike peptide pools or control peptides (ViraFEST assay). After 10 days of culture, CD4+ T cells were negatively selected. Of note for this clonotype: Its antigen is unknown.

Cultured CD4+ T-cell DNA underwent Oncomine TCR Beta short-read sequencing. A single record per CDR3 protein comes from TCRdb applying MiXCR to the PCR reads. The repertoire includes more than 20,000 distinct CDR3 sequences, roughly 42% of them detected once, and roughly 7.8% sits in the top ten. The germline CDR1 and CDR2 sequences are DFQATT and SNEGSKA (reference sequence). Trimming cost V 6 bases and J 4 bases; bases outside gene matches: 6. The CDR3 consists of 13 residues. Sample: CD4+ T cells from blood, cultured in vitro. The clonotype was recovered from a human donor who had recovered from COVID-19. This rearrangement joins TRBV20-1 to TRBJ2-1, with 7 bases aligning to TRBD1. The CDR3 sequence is CSASGQRYNEQFF. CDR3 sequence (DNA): TGCAGTGCGTCGGGACAGCGGTACAATGAGCAGTTCTTC.